A single sample gave rise to the 19 T cell receptor beta chains below, sequenced in a study of T cell repertoires in cytomegalovirus infection. Antigens for these TCRs are unknown. TCRdb ran MiXCR on the reads and lists one entry per CDR3 protein. Of some 900,000 distinct CDR3 sequences listed, about 33% are singletons. The input for sequencing was cultured CD8+ T cells from PBMCs, taken from culture after CMV antigen stimulation. Every receptor here comes from a human donor in good health (CMV status not recorded). Some clones in this sample may be carry-over from other donors' samples.

The chain couples TRBV2 to TRBJ2-2, with TRBD1 identical over 7 bases. V was clipped by 6 bases and J by 3 bases; unmatched bases: 4. The CDR3 is 14 amino acids. Germline V CDR1 and CDR2: SNHLY, FYNNEI. In DNA, the CDR3 is TGTGCCAGCAGCGACAGGGTGTACACCGGGGAGCTGTTTTTT. It yields the protein CASSDRVYTGELFF.

The J gene is TRBJ2-7, the V gene TRBV28, with D possibly being TRBD1 or TRBD2 (5 bases each). The CDR3 length is 14 residues. The V gene's germline CDR1 is MDHEN and CDR2 SYDVKM. V lost 6 bases, J lost 3 bases, and 15 bases lay in between. The CDR3 DNA sequence: TGTGCCAGCAGCAGAGGGGTATATTTCTACGAGCAGTACGTC. This codes for CASSRGVYFYEQYV.

This clonotype was found a few times. The chain couples TRBV6-6 to TRBJ2-1; 7 nucleotides align to TRBD1. The CDR3 loop spans 15 amino acids. Germline loops: CDR1 MNHNY, CDR2 SVGAGI (reference sequence). After removal of 2 bases from V and 2 bases from J, the junction contained 3 bases not matched to a gene. This CDR3 is CASSYRQGTYNEQFF. In nucleotides, the CDR3 is TGTGCCAGCAGTTACCGACAGGGTACCTACAATGAGCAGTTCTTC.

This clonotype was counted between two and nine times. The J gene is TRBJ1-1, the V gene TRBV7-4; no reliable D call. V dropped 4 bases and J dropped 5 bases, with 14 bases sitting between them. The germline V gene has CDR1 SGHVT and CDR2 SQSDAQ. The CDR3 covers 14 residues. CDR3 sequence: CASSSMGSLTEAFF. The CDR3 DNA reads TGTGCCAGCAGCTCAATGGGCAGCCTTACTGAAGCTTTCTTT.

A few counts support this clonotype. This sequence joins TRBV7-9 and TRBJ1-6; D possibly corresponds to TRBD1 (5 bases). Trimming left V 5 bases short and J 7 bases short, with 12 bases between. CDR1 and CDR2 (germline): SEHNR, FQNEAQ (reference sequence). CDR3 size: 14 residues. The CDR3 region is CASSITGVNSPLHF. DNA for the CDR3: TGTGCCAGCAGCATCACAGGCGTCAATTCACCCCTCCACTTT.

This clonotype was seen ten or more times. The rearrangement joins TRBV7-2 to TRBJ1-1, with D hard to call. In germline, CDR1 is SGHTA, CDR2 FQGNSA. The CDR3 is 12 residues long. With 6 bases removed from V and 1 base from J, the gap between germline ends came to 6 bases. DNA for the CDR3: TGTGCCAGCAGGGTTGGGAACACTGAAGCTTTCTTT. Translated, it gives CASRVGNTEAFF.

Concerning this clonotype itself: Compared with germline, one end of the junction differs, possibly owing to a read error. The J gene is TRBJ1-2, the V gene TRBV7-9, with a possible D match to TRBD1 (5 bases). Germline V gene sequence: CDR1 SEHNR, CDR2 FQNEAQ (reference sequence). There are 14 residues in the CDR3. The CDR3 sequence is CTSSFDSGDYGYTF. The CDR3 DNA is TGTACCAGCAGCTTTGACAGTGGGGACTATGGCTACACCTTC.

The chain carries TRBV15 and TRBJ2-7; D call uncertain. This CDR3 has 14 residues. Germline V gene data show CDR1 as LNHNV and CDR2 as YYDKDF (reference sequence). V lost 0 bases and J 2 bases, leaving 8 bases between the germline ends. The CDR3 reads CATSRDRSTYEQYF. Written as DNA, the CDR3 is TGTGCCACCAGCAGAGATAGGTCCACCTACGAGCAGTACTTC.

The chain is built from TRBV6-6 and TRBJ1-1, with a tentative D call TRBD1 (5 bases). The CDR3 spans 15 residues. CDR1 is MNHNY, CDR2 SVGAGI, per germline (reference sequence). Trimming removed 2 bases from V and 3 bases from J, with 13 bases in between. The CDR3 is CASSYVPRGDTEAFF. The CDR3 DNA reads TGTGCCAGCAGTTACGTACCCCGAGGGGACACTGAAGCTTTCTTT.

The chain couples TRBV5-5 to TRBJ2-5, with D tentatively TRBD1 or TRBD2 (5 bases each). This CDR3 is 14 amino acids long. V was shortened by 3 bases and J by 7 bases, with 16 bases between the two germline ends. The germline gives CDR1 SGHKS, CDR2 YYEKEE (reference sequence). This CDR3 is CASSSEGREMTQYF. In DNA, the CDR3 is TGTGCCAGCAGCTCAGAGGGACGGGAAATGACCCAGTACTTC. Supplemented by reference TRBV5-5 and TRBJ2-5, the full variable domain reads DAGVTQSPTHLIKTRGQQVTLRCSPISGHKSVSWYQQVLGQGPQFIFQYYEKEERGRGNFPDRFSARQFPNYSSELNVNALLLGDSALYLCASSSEGREMTQYFGPGTRLLVL.

The genes are TRBV10-3 and TRBJ1-4, with D tentatively TRBD1 (5 bases). The CDR3 totals 15 residues. The germline CDR1 and CDR2 sequences are ENHRY and SYGVKD. Trimming took 0 bases from V and 4 from J, leaving 9 bases between them. Here the CDR3 reads CAISESAGSNEKLFF. CDR3 bases: TGTGCCATCAGTGAGTCGGCAGGGAGTAATGAAAAACTGTTTTTT.

The chain is built from TRBV4-1 and TRBJ2-1, with D maybe TRBD2 (6 bases). The CDR3 runs to 16 residues. From germline, CDR1 is MGHRA and CDR2 YSYEKL. Trimming shortened V by 0 bases and J by 3 bases, and 12 bases separated the two germline ends. In nucleotides, the CDR3 is TGCGCCAGCAGCCAAGAGCCCGGGGGAGTCTACAATGAGCAGTTCTTC. Amino acids: CASSQEPGGVYNEQFF.

This chain joins TRBV4-3 and TRBJ1-2; 7 bases map to TRBD1. V was clipped by 0 bases and J by 7 bases; unmatched bases: 14. Germline V CDR1 and CDR2: LGHNA, YSLEER. The CDR3 runs 17 residues. CDR3 coding DNA: TGCGCCAGCAGCCAAGATAACCCTGACAGGGTGCGGGGTGGCTACACCTTC. This encodes CASSQDNPDRVRGGYTF.

This clonotype showed up just a few times. This sequence joins TRBV12-3 or TRBV12-4 and TRBJ2-3, with 9 bases aligning to TRBD1. CDR3 length equals 19 residues. Germline trimming cut 3 bases from V and 4 bases from J; bases unmatched to any gene: 17. CDR3 sequence: CASSFLVAGTGNVADTQYF. The CDR3, as DNA: TGTGCCAGCAGTTTCTTAGTGGCGGGGACAGGGAATGTTGCAGATACGCAGTATTTT.

This clonotype has a handful of counts. The chain carries TRBV4-1 and TRBJ2-1; TRBD2 aligns across 7 bases. Germline trimming cut 3 bases from V and 0 bases from J; bases unmatched to any gene: 8. The CDR3 spans 17 residues. Germline V CDR1 and CDR2: MGHRA, YSYEKL. This CDR3 reads CASSHRDGGTSYNEQFF. In DNA, the CDR3 is TGCGCCAGCAGCCATCGGGACGGGGGGACCTCCTACAATGAGCAGTTCTTC.

This clonotype was seen just once. The genes are TRBV6-6 and TRBJ2-5, with TRBD2 identical over 9 bases. Trimming cost V 1 base and J 4 bases; bases outside gene matches: 4. Per the germline V gene, CDR1 is MNHNY and CDR2 is SVGAGI (reference sequence). The CDR3 sequence is 15 residues long. The CDR3 reads CASSYYAGGGETQYF. CDR3 in DNA: TGTGCCAGCAGTTACTATGCGGGGGGGGGAGAGACCCAGTACTTC.

This chain uses TRBV7-6 with TRBJ2-2; TRBD2 matches at 10 bases. Germline CDR1 and CDR2: SGHVS and FNYEAQ. The V gene end was trimmed by 5 bases and the J gene end by 5 bases; junction bases not matched to a gene: 5. This CDR3 comprises 15 residues. The CDR3 DNA sequence: TGTGCCAGCAGCCCAGAAGCGGGGGGGACCGGGGAGCTGTTTTTT. It specifies CASSPEAGGTGELFF. Based on the CDR3 plus reference TRBV7-6 and TRBJ2-2, the full variable domain is GAGVSQSPRYKVTKRGQDVALRCDPISGHVSLYWYRQALGQGPEFLTYFNYEAQQDKSGLPNDRFSAERPEGSISTLTIQRTEQRDSAMYRCASSPEAGGTGELFFGEGSRLTVL.

This clonotype has only a few counts. V and J are TRBV9 and TRBJ1-2, with 7 bases identical to TRBD1. CDR3 length: 14 amino acids. Germline trimming cut 4 bases from V and 5 bases from J; bases unmatched to any gene: 8. From germline, CDR1 is SGDLS and CDR2 YYNGEE. CDR3 loop: CASSPETGMYGYTF. The CDR3 DNA sequence: TGTGCCAGCAGCCCGGAGACAGGGATGTATGGCTACACCTTC. Using reference TRBV9 and TRBJ1-2 for the parts outside the CDR3, the full variable domain is DSGVTQTPKHLITATGQRVTLRCSPRSGDLSVYWYQQSLDQGLQFLIQYYNGEERAKGNILERFSAQQFPDLHSELNLSSLELGDSALYFCASSPETGMYGYTFGSGTRLTVV.

This sequence joins TRBV12-3 or TRBV12-4 and TRBJ1-2; D is unclear. Trimming stripped 1 base from V and 13 bases from J, with 10 bases between. This CDR3 region has 11 residues. Here the CDR3 DNA reads TGTGCCAGCAGTTTAGAAGGAGGAGGCACCTTC. Amino acid sequence: CASSLEGGGTF.